These 17 T cell receptor beta chains were sequenced from one sample in a study of blood T cell repertoires in COVID-19. Produced via immunoSEQ multiplex PCR; TCRdb's table is partial and in-frame only. This sample has 84,000 or so clones, with around four fifths found just once. Sequencing was performed on peripheral blood. The receptor set was obtained from a woman in her 70s with active or convalescent COVID-19.

V usage is TRBV5-5 and J usage is TRBJ1-5; 7 nucleotides line up with TRBD1. This CDR3 has 15 amino acids. Trimming took 2 bases from V and 3 from J; bases not matched to a gene: 5. Looked up from germline, CDR1 is SGHKS and CDR2 is YYEKEE (reference sequence). CDR3 sequence (DNA): TGTGCCAGCAGCTTTACCGGGACAGACAATCAGCCCCAGCATTTT. It yields the protein CASSFTGTDNQPQHF.

The chain couples TRBV7-9 to TRBJ2-3, with D perhaps TRBD2 (5 bases). The germline V and J ends were trimmed by 1 base and 5 bases, with 13 bases remaining between them. Germline V lookup: CDR1 SEHNR, CDR2 FQNEAQ (reference sequence). The CDR3 extends over 15 amino acids. The CDR3 DNA follows: TGTGCCAGCAGCTTAGTGGTGAGCGGACGAGATACGCAGTATTTT. Translating gives CASSLVVSGRDTQYF.

The CDR3 sequence: CASSLVGRTGATKTQYF. CDR3 bases: TGTGCCAGCAGCTTAGTGGGGAGGACAGGGGCCACGAAGACCCAGTACTTC. V gene TRBV7-9 combines with J gene TRBJ2-5, with 9 bases fitting TRBD1. The CDR3 covers 17 residues. Trimming at V came to 1 base and at J to 6 bases, leaving 12 bases not matched to a gene. CDR1 is SEHNR and CDR2 is FQNEAQ in the germline V gene (reference sequence).

This clone occurred once. The chain joins TRBV3-1 (or the pseudogene TRBV3-2) to TRBJ1-5; maybe TRBD1 (5 bases). Per germline, CDR1 LGHDT and CDR2 YNNKEL (reference sequence). This CDR3 contains 15 residues. Between the trimmed V and J ends, which lost 1 base and 1 base, there was a span of 8 bases. CDR3 protein: CASSQVAGSNQPQHF. For the CDR3, the DNA is TGTGCCAGCAGCCAAGTCGCAGGGAGCAATCAGCCCCAGCATTTT.

This chain uses TRBV7-9 with TRBJ1-6, with TRBD1 matching 10 bases. The V segment lost 5 bases and the J segment 9 bases; nucleotides outside the gene matches: 7. The CDR3 loop spans 15 amino acids. CDR1 is SEHNR and CDR2 is FQNEAQ in the germline V gene (reference sequence). The CDR3 spells CASSAPGQGISPLHF. In nucleotides, the CDR3 is TGTGCCAGCAGCGCCCCGGGACAGGGGATTTCACCCCTCCACTTT.

The gene calls are TRBV5-1 and TRBJ1-6; possibly TRBD1 for D (6 bases). The germline V and J ends were trimmed by 8 bases and 8 bases, with 14 bases remaining between them. Germline CDR1 SGHRS, CDR2 YFSETQ. CDR3 length: 13 residues. In DNA, the CDR3 is TGCGCCAGTCAACAGGGCTTTGATTCACCCCTCCACTTT. This encodes CASQQGFDSPLHF.

J is TRBJ2-3 and V is TRBV9; D is perhaps TRBD2 (6 bases). Trimming stripped 2 bases from V and 0 bases from J, with 13 bases between. The CDR3 has 16 amino acids. The germline gives CDR1 SGDLS, CDR2 YYNGEE. In nucleotides, the CDR3 is TGTGCCAGCAGCGTCCGGAGTAGCGGAAGCACAGATACGCAGTATTTT. Protein sequence: CASSVRSSGSTDTQYF.

The chain uses TRBV11-2 and TRBJ2-5; tentative D call: TRBD1 (7 bases). CDR3 size: 13 residues. Trimming left V 4 bases short and J 2 bases short, with 8 bases between. Germline CDR1 reads SGHAT; CDR2 reads FQNNGV. The CDR3 region has the DNA TGTGCCAGCAGCTCAGGGGGGCAAGAGACCCAGTACTTC. This gives the protein CASSSGGQETQYF.

V and J are TRBV11-2 and TRBJ2-3; 13 bases are shared with TRBD2. The CDR3 is 15 amino acids. V trimming: 4 bases; J trimming: 6 bases; junction bases outside the gene matches: 4. CDR1 and CDR2 from the germline V gene are SGHAT and FQNNGV. CDR3 sequence reads: CASSSRLAGGDTQYF. In DNA, the CDR3 is TGTGCCAGCAGCTCCCGACTAGCGGGGGGCGATACGCAGTATTTT.

The chain carries TRBV11-2 and TRBJ1-1; D is unresolved. Germline values: CDR1 SGHAT, CDR2 FQNNGV. V gave up 5 bases and J gave up 4 bases, with 23 bases separating them. The CDR3 runs to 17 residues. The CDR3 coding sequence is TGTGCCAGCAGCCGAGCTCGCCCCCTTTCCTCTGGCACTGAAGCTTTCTTT. This codes for CASSRARPLSSGTEAFF.

The chain joins TRBV18 to TRBJ1-3, with a weak D call TRBD1 (5 bases). CDR1 and CDR2 (germline): KGHSH, LQKENI. The CDR3 covers 17 residues. Trimming pared 0 bases from V and 4 bases from J, leaving 16 bases between. The CDR3 region has the DNA TGTGCCAGCTCACCACCAGCCCCGGGCAGGGCAGGAAACACCATATATTTT. Residues: CASSPPAPGRAGNTIYF.

V usage is TRBV10-2 and J usage is TRBJ2-3, with D perhaps TRBD1 (6 bases). The CDR3 sequence is 16 residues long. Looked up from germline, CDR1 is WSHSY and CDR2 is SAAADI. Trimming stripped 3 bases from V and 2 bases from J, with 15 bases between. CDR3 in DNA: TGCGCCAGCAGTGACCCTCGACAGGATCTCACAGATACGCAGTATTTT. Encoded protein: CASSDPRQDLTDTQYF.

The chain has TRBV7-9 and TRBJ2-3; 7 nucleotides agree with TRBD2. This CDR3 has 12 amino acids. Germline CDR1 SEHNR, CDR2 FQNEAQ (reference sequence). J gave up 9 bases and V 3 bases, and 3 bases lay outside the gene matches. CDR3 nucleotide sequence: TGTGCCAGCAGCTTTACACTAGCGACGCAGTATTTT. This translates into CASSFTLATQYF.

CDR3 DNA: TGCGCCAGCAGCCAAACGGGGGGGACCTATGGCTACACCTTC. Residues: CASSQTGGTYGYTF. The rearrangement uses TRBV4-1 and TRBJ1-2; tentative D call: TRBD1 (5 bases). From germline, CDR1 is MGHRA and CDR2 YSYEKL. V was pared by 2 bases and J by 4 bases, with 11 bases between. The CDR3 spans 14 residues.

V is TRBV11-1 and J is TRBJ1-1, with 7 bases aligning to TRBD1. Germline-derived CDR1 and CDR2 are SGHAT and FQDESV (reference sequence). This CDR3 comprises 15 residues. After removal of 5 bases from V and 1 base from J, the junction contained 7 bases not matched to a gene. The CDR3 is CASSTPTGTNTEAFF. DNA for the CDR3: TGTGCCAGCAGCACCCCGACAGGGACGAACACTGAAGCTTTCTTT.

The chain links TRBV5-1 to TRBJ1-2, with a tentative D call TRBD1 (5 bases). CDR3 length: 23 residues. V was shortened by 0 bases and J by 7 bases, with 40 bases between the two germline ends. Looked up from germline, CDR1 is SGHRS and CDR2 is YFSETQ. DNA of the CDR3: TGCGCCAGCAGCTTGGGCTCCCGCTCGGGAGGGACCAACGGGGGGTATCTGTCTAGTGGCTACACCTTC. Its translation is CASSLGSRSGGTNGGYLSSGYTF.

The gene calls are TRBV6-5 and TRBJ2-7, with 11 nucleotides matching TRBD1. V dropped 6 bases and J dropped 2; count of bases not matched to a gene: 6. Germline V gene data show CDR1 as MNHEY and CDR2 as SVGAGI. CDR3 length: 15 residues. The CDR3 sequence: CASRPGTGGAYEQYF. The CDR3 coding sequence is TGTGCCAGCAGACCCGGGACAGGGGGGGCCTACGAGCAGTACTTC.